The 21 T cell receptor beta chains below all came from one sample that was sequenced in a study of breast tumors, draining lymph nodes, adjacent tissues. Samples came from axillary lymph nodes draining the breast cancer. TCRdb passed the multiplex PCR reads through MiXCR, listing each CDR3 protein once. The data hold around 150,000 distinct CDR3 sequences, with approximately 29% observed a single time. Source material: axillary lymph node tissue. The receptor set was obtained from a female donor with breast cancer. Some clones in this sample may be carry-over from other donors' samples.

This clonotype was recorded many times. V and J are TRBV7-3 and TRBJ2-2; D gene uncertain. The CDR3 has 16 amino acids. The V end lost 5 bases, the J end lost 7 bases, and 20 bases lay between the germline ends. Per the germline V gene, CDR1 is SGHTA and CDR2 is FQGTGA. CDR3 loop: CASSPNVFQGNGELFF. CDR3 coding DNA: TGTGCCAGCAGCCCGAATGTATTCCAAGGCAACGGGGAGCTGTTTTTT.

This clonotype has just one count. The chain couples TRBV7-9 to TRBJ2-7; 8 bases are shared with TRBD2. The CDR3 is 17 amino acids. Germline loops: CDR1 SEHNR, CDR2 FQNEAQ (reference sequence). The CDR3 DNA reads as TGTGCCAGCAGCGCAGCATGGGAGCGGGGGAGCTCCTACGTGCAGTACGTC. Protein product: CASSAAWERGSSYVQYV.

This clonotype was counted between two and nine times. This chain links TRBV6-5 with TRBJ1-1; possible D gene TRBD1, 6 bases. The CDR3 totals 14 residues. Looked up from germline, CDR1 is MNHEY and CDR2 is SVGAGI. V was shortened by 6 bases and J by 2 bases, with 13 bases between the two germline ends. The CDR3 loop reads CASRKPGHNTEAFF. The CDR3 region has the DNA TGTGCCAGCAGGAAACCGGGACATAACACTGAAGCTTTCTTT.

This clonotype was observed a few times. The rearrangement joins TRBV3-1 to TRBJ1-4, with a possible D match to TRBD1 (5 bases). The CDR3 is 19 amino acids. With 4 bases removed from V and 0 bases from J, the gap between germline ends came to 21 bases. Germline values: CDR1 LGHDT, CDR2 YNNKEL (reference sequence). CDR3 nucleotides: TGTGCCAGCAGCCTACCTACGGGGCAGGACGATTCAACTAATGAAAAACTGTTTTTT. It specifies CASSLPTGQDDSTNEKLFF.

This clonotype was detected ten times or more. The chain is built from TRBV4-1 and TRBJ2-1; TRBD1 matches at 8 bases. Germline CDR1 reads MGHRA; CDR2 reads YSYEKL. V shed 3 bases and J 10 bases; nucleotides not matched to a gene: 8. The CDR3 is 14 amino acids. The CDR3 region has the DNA TGCGCCAGCAGCCAGCTAGGACAGGGTTGGGAGCAGTTCTTC. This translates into CASSQLGQGWEQFF.

Here the CDR3 reads CASSSGLAVPDTQYF. Here the CDR3 DNA reads TGTGCCAGCAGCTCGGGACTAGCGGTTCCAGATACGCAGTATTTT. The chain recombines TRBV5-6 with TRBJ2-3; TRBD2 agrees at 11 bases. Germline-derived CDR1 and CDR2 are SGHDT and YYEEEE. The CDR3 contains 15 residues. The ends lost 3 bases at V and 4 bases at J; junction bases unmatched: 4.

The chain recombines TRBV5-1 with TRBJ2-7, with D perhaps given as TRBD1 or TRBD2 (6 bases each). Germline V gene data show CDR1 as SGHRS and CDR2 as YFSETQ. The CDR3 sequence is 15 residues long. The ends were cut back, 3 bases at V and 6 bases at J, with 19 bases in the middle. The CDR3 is CASSSSLGGGFEQYF. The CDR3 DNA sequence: TGCGCCAGCAGCTCATCGCTCGGAGGGGGATTCGAGCAGTACTTC.

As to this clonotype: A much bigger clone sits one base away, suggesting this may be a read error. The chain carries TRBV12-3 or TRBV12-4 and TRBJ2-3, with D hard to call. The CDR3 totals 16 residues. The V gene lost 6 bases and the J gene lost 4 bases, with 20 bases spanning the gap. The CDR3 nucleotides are TGTGCCAGCAGCCACAGACGGCCAAACCCCCCAGATACGCAGTATTTT. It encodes CASSHRRPNPPDTQYF.

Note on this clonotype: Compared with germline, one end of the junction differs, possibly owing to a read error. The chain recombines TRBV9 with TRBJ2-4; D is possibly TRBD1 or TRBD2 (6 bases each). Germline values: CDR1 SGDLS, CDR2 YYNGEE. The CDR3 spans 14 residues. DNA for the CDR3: TGTGCCAGCAGCCTATCGGGGGCGCGGGACATTCAGTCCTTC. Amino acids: CASSLSGARDIQSF.

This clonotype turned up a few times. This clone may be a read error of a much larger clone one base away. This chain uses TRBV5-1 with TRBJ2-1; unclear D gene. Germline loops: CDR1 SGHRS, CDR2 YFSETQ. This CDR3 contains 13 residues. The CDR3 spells CASGLDRNNDQFF. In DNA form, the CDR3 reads TGCGCCAGCGGCTTGGACCGGAACAATGACCAGTTCTTC.

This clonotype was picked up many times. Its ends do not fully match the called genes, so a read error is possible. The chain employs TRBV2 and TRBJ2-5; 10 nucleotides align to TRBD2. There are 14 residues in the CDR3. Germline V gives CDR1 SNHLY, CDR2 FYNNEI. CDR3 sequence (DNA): TGTGCCAGCAGCGAAGCGGGGGGGCAGCAGACCCAGTACTTC. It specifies CASSEAGGQQTQYF. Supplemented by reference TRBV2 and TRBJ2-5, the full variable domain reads EPEVTQTPSHQVTQMGQEVILRCVPISNHLYFYWYRQILGQKVEFLVSFYNNEISEKSEIFDDQFSVERPDGSNFTLKIRSTKLEDSAMYFCASSEAGGQQTQYFGPGTRLLVL.

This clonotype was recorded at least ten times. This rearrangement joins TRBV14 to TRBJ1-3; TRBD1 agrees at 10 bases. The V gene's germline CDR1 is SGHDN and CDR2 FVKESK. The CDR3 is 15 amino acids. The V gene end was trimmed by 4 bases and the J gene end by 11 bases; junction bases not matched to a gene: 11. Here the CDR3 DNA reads TGTGCCAGCAGCCGAACCGGGACAGGGGCATCATCCATATATTTT. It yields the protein CASSRTGTGASSIYF.

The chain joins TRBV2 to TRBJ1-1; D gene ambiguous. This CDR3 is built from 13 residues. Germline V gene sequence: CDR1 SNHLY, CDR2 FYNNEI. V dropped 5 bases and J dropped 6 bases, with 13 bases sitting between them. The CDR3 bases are TGTGCCAGCAGTTTAGTGCAGCAATCTGAAGCTTTCTTT. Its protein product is CASSLVQQSEAFF.

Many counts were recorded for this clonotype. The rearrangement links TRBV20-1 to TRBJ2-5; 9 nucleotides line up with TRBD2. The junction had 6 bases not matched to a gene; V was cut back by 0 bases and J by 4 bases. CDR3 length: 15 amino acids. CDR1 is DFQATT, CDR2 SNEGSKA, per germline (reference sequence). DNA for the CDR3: TGCAGTGCTAGAGATAGCGGGGGTCGGGTAGAGACCCAGTACTTC. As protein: CSARDSGGRVETQYF.

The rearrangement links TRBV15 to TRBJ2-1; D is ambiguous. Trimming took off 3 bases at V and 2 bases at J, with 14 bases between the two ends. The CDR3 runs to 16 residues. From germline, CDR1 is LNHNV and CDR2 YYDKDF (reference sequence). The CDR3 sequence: CATSSSYIGPYNEQFF. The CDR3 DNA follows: TGTGCCACCAGCAGCTCATACATAGGGCCCTACAATGAGCAGTTCTTC.

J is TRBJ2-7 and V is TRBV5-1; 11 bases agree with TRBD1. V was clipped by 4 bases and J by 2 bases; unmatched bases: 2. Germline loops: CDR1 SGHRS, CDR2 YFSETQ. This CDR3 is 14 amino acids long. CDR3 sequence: CASSQGQGAYEQYF. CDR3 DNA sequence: TGCGCCAGCAGCCAGGGACAGGGGGCCTACGAGCAGTACTTC.

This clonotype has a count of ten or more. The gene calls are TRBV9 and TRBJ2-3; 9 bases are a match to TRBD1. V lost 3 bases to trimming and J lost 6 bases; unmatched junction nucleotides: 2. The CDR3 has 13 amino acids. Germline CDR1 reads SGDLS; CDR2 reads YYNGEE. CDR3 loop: CASSGTGDDTQYF. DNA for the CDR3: TGTGCCAGCAGCGGGACAGGGGATGATACGCAGTATTTT.

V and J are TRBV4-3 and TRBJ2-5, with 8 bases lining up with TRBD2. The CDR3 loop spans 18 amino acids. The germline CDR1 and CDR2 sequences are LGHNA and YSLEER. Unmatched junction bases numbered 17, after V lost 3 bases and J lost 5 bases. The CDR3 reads CASSQSRGGGRELETQYF. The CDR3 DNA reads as TGCGCCAGCAGCCAGAGCCGGGGCGGGGGGAGAGAACTTGAGACCCAGTACTTC.

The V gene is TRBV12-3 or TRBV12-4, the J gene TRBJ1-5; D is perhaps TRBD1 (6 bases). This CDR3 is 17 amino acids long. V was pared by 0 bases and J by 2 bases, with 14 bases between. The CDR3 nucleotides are TGTGCCAGCAGTTTAGCTACAGGGCTCCAAGGCAATCAGCCCCAGCATTTT. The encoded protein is CASSLATGLQGNQPQHF.

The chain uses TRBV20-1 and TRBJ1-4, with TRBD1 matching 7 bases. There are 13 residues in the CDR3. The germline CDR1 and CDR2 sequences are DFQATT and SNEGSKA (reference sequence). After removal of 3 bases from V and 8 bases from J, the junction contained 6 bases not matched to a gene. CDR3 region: CSARTGYLEKLFF. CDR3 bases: TGCAGTGCTAGGACAGGGTATTTGGAAAAACTGTTTTTT.

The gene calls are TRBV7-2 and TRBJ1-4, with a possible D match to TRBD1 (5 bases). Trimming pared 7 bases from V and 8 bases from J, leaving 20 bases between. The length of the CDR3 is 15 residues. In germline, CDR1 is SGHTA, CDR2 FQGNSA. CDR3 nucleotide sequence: TGTGCCAGCACCCTATGGGGGTTGAGTAAGGAAAAACTGTTTTTT. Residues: CASTLWGLSKEKLFF.